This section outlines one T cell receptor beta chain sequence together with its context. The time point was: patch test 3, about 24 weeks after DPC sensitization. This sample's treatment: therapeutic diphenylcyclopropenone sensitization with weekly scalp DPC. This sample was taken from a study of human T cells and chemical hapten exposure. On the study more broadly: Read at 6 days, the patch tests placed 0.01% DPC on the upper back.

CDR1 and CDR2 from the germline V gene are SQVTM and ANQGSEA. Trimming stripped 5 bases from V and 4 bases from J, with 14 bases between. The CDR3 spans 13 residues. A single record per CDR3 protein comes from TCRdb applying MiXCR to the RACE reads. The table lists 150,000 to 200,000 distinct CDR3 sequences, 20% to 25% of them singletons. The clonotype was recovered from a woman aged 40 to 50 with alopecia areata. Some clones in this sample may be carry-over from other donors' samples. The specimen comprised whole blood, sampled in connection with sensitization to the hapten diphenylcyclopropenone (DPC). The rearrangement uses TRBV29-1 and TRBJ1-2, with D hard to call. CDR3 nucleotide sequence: TGCAGCGTTCGGTCGTTCGGCCCCTATGGCTACACCTTC. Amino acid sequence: CSVRSFGPYGYTF.